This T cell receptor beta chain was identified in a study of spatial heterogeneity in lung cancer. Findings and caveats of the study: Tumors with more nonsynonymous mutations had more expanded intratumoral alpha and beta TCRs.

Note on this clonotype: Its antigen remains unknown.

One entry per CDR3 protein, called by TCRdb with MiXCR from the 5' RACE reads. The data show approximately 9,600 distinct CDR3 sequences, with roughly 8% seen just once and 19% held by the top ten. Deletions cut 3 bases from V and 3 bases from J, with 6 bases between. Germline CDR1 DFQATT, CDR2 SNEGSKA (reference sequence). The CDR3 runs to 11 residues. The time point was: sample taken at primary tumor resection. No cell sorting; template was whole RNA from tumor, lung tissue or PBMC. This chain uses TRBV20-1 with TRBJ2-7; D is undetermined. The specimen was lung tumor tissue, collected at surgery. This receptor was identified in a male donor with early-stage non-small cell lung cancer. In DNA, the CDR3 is TGCAGTGCTAGCTTTATCTACGAGCAGTACTTC. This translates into CSASFIYEQYF.